This is a list of T cell receptor beta chains from one sample in a study of cytomegalovirus exposure and HLA in healthy donors. The table came from immunoSEQ multiplex PCR; TCRdb's copy has only in-frame clones and leaves some out. The sample records about 280,000 clones, more than 75% being singletons. The sequencing sample was made of PBMCs. These receptors came from a young woman in good health and CMV-seronegative. The CDR3 runs from the conserved cysteine through the conserved F or W. A D gene is named only where the DNA matches it firmly. The size entry is marked missing in some rows and otherwise reads once, few, many or a size class.

CDR3 DNA	CDR3 protein	J gene	clone size	D gene	V gene
TGCGCCAGCAGTGATCGGGGCACAGATACGCAGTATTTT	CASSDRGTDTQYF	TRBJ2-3	NA	NA	TRBV10-2
TGTGCCAGCAGTGAGTCGAGCGGGAATTTTCTTAGCGAGCAGTACTTC	CASSESSGNFLSEQYF	TRBJ2-7	NA	TRBD2	TRBV25-1
TGTGCCAGCAGTTTACGACAGGGGCCTGGAAACACCATATATTTT	CASSLRQGPGNTIYF	TRBJ1-3	NA	TRBD1	TRBV27
TGTGCCAGCAGTGAAGCGGGGAGAGAGACCCAGTACTTC	CASSEAGRETQYF	TRBJ2-5	once	NA	TRBV6-1
TGTGCCAGCAGCGCGTCACAGGGCGGCTATGGCTACACCTTC	CASSASQGGYGYTF	TRBJ1-2	NA	NA	TRBV9
TGTGCCAGCAGTGTTAGACAGACCTTGAACACTGAAGCTTTCTTT	CASSVRQTLNTEAFF	TRBJ1-1	NA	NA	TRBV6-1
TGTGCCAGCAGCTTAGGGTATCCCCCGGGACTAGCGGAAAACATTCAGTACTTC	CASSLGYPPGLAENIQYF	TRBJ2-4	NA	TRBD2	TRBV11-3
TGCGCCAGCAGCAGGTCAGGACAGGGAGGTGCAGATACGCAGTATTTT	CASSRSGQGGADTQYF	TRBJ2-3	NA	TRBD1	TRBV5-1
TGCGCCAGCAGCTTGACCAGGAACATGAACACTGAAGCTTTCTTT	CASSLTRNMNTEAFF	TRBJ1-1	NA	NA	TRBV5-1
TGCGCCAGCAGCCAAGCCATGAACACTGAAGCTTTCTTT	CASSQAMNTEAFF	TRBJ1-1	NA	NA	TRBV4-3
TGTGCCAGCAGTTACCCCAGGACAGGCGACTATGGCTACACCTTC	CASSYPRTGDYGYTF	TRBJ1-2	few	TRBD1	TRBV6-6
TGCAGCGTTGCTACCTATCCAATGAACACTGAAGCTTTCTTT	CSVATYPMNTEAFF	TRBJ1-1	NA	NA	TRBV29-1
TGTGCCACGGGGAGGGACAGGGGGTTTACCTACGAGCAGTACTTC	CATGRDRGFTYEQYF	TRBJ2-7	NA	TRBD1	TRBV5-5
TGTGCCAGCAGCCCCTCAGTGGGAGGCCTGTCCTACGAGCAGTACTTC	CASSPSVGGLSYEQYF	TRBJ2-7	NA	NA	TRBV9
TGTGCCATCGGGCGGGAGGGAACCGGGGAGCTGTTTTTT	CAIGREGTGELFF	TRBJ2-2	few	TRBD2	TRBV10-3
TGTGCCAGCAGCTTTGCAGGGGGCAAGACAGATACGCAGTATTTT	CASSFAGGKTDTQYF	TRBJ2-3	NA	TRBD1	TRBV5-4
TGTGCCACCCAAACTTTAGCGGGAGTACCCTACAATGAGCAGTTCTTC	CATQTLAGVPYNEQFF	TRBJ2-1	NA	TRBD2	TRBV25-1
TGTGCCACCAGCAGAGATGTTTGGGCGGGAGGGGGAGATACGCAGTATTTT	CATSRDVWAGGGDTQYF	TRBJ2-3	NA	TRBD2	TRBV15
TGTGCTAGTGGTCAACCCTCGGGAGCGGGAGGGCATGAGCAGTTCTTC	CASGQPSGAGGHEQFF	TRBJ2-1	NA	TRBD2	TRBV12-5
TGTGCCAGTGCAATAGCGGGAGGCGGTTACGAGCAGTACTTC	CASAIAGGGYEQYF	TRBJ2-7	NA	TRBD2	TRBV19
TGTGCCACCAGCATTGAAGTCGCGGGAGCCTACAATGAGCAGTTCTTC	CATSIEVAGAYNEQFF	TRBJ2-1	NA	TRBD2	TRBV15
TGTGCCAGCAGCGCGCGGGGGGGCAGGGAACATGGCACTGAAGCTTTCTTT	CASSARGGREHGTEAFF	TRBJ1-1	few	NA	TRBV7-3
TGTGCCAGCAGTTCCTCCTATAGCAATCAGCCCCAGCATTTT	CASSSSYSNQPQHF	TRBJ1-5	NA	NA	TRBV27
TGTGCCAGCACCCCCGGGTACAGGGGAAGCCACGAGCAGTACTTC	CASTPGYRGSHEQYF	TRBJ2-7	NA	TRBD1	TRBV28
TGCAGCGCCCCTAGAAAGGGGGAGCAGTTCTTC	CSAPRKGEQFF	TRBJ2-1	NA	NA	TRBV29-1
TGTGCCAGCAGTGGAGGGGAGGGCGCTAACTATGGCTACACCTTC	CASSGGEGANYGYTF	TRBJ1-2	NA	NA	TRBV6-1
TGCGCCAGCAGTCGTCAGGGGAGCGGGACCCAGTACTTC	CASSRQGSGTQYF	TRBJ2-5	NA	NA	TRBV4-1
TGTGCCAGCAGCAAAGATTTTAGCACGGCGGAGCAGTACTTC	CASSKDFSTAEQYF	TRBJ2-7	NA	NA	TRBV21-1
TGCAGCGGGAAACAGCCTAGCACAGATACGCAGTATTTT	CSGKQPSTDTQYF	TRBJ2-3	NA	NA	TRBV29-1
TGTGCCAGCAGTTCTTCCTCTGAAGCTTTCTTT	CASSSSSEAFF	TRBJ1-1	NA	NA	TRBV27
TGTGCCAGTAGCGGACTAGCGGGAGTTGAGCAGTACTTC	CASSGLAGVEQYF	TRBJ2-7	NA	TRBD2	TRBV19
TGTGCCAGCAGCCATTGGGCGGGAGGTAACACCGGGGAGCTGTTTTTT	CASSHWAGGNTGELFF	TRBJ2-2	NA	TRBD2	TRBV4-2
TGTGCCAGCAGTTTCGGGGACAGGGTGTACGAGCAGTACTTC	CASSFGDRVYEQYF	TRBJ2-7	NA	TRBD1	TRBV28
TGTGCCAGCAGGCCCGATAGCGGAGTTAACACCGGGGAGCTGTTTTTT	CASRPDSGVNTGELFF	TRBJ2-2	NA	NA	TRBV27
TGTGCCAGCAGTTTAGCAGGGTTGGGTTCACCCCTCCACTTT	CASSLAGLGSPLHF	TRBJ1-6	NA	NA	TRBV27
TGTGCCAGCAGCTTAGGTTTGTTAAATGAGCAGTTCTTC	CASSLGLLNEQFF	TRBJ2-1	NA	NA	TRBV7-7
TGTGCCAGCAACCGGGACAGGGACTACGAGCAGTACTTC	CASNRDRDYEQYF	TRBJ2-7	NA	TRBD1	TRBV11-2
TGCAGCGTTGAAGAGCGGGAGATAGATGAGCAGTTCTTC	CSVEEREIDEQFF	TRBJ2-1	NA	TRBD2	TRBV29-1
TGTGCCAGCAGAACTAGCGACACCGGGGAGCTGTTTTTT	CASRTSDTGELFF	TRBJ2-2	few	TRBD2	TRBV2
TGTGCCAGCAGTTCCCTGACGGGACTAGCCTCCGGCGAGCAGTACTTC	CASSSLTGLASGEQYF	TRBJ2-7	NA	TRBD2	TRBV6-5
TGTGCCAGCAGCCACGGGACAGGGACTAGCACAGATACGCAGTATTTT	CASSHGTGTSTDTQYF	TRBJ2-3	NA	TRBD1	TRBV9
TGCGCCAGCAGCTTGGGGCAAGGGGATTACTCCTACAATGAGCAGTTCTTC	CASSLGQGDYSYNEQFF	TRBJ2-1	NA	NA	TRBV5-1